This T cell receptor (beta chain) derives from a study of T cell responses to AZD1222 COVID-19 vaccine. In the study overall: Some second doses came at about 4 weeks and others at about 12 weeks; these were pooled. Findings of the study overall: Repertoire collection took place solely once the T cell response had peaked.

Turning to this clone: The antigen is not known.

CDR3 length equals 14 residues. Trimming stripped 0 bases from V and 2 bases from J, with 8 bases between. The V gene's germline CDR1 is MNHEY and CDR2 SVGAGI. Clones were sequenced by immunoSEQ multiplex PCR, and TCRdb holds only the in-frame ones, with some missing. The profile shows around 110,000 clones, just under 95% of them singletons. The material was peripheral blood, obtained on day 0 of AZD1222 vaccination. This sequence was found in an adult in good health. This chain uses TRBV6-5 with TRBJ2-7; a possible D gene is TRBD1 (5 bases). CDR3 sequence (DNA): TGTGCCAGCAGTTACTCCCAGGGCGCCTACGAGCAGTACTTC. Its protein product is CASSYSQGAYEQYF.